These 14 T cell receptor beta chains were sequenced from one sample in a study of T cells in Graves' hyperthyroidism and ophthalmopathy. TCR beta CDR3 regions were amplified from RNA transcripts. A set of HTBI primers served as the primers for a first-round RT-PCR of the TCR CDR3. TCRdb re-called the multiplex PCR reads through MiXCR, storing one row per CDR3 protein. The sample lists 650,000 to 750,000 distinct CDR3 sequences; 14% were seen once. The sequenced sample was blood. These receptors were obtained from a woman under 30 with Graves' hyperthyroidism.

This clonotype was seen once. A clone one base away is much larger, so this may be a read error. This chain connects TRBV30 to TRBJ2-7; D might be TRBD2 (5 bases). Germline V gene lookup returns CDR1 GTSNPN and CDR2 SVGIG (reference sequence). This CDR3 has 12 residues. Trimming took 2 bases from V and 3 from J, leaving 8 bases between them. CDR3 region: CAWSPRGYEQYF. The CDR3 coding sequence is TGTGCCTGGAGTCCCCGGGGCTACGAGCAGTACTTC.

The table lists this clonotype with many counts. The chain carries TRBV20-1 and TRBJ1-1, with D possibly matching TRBD1 (5 bases). This CDR3 spans 14 amino acids. Germline V gene data show CDR1 as DFQATT and CDR2 as SNEGSKA (reference sequence). With 3 bases removed from V and 1 base from J, the gap between germline ends came to 12 bases. The CDR3 region has the DNA TGCAGTGCTAGCCAGGGCGCGGGGAACACTGAAGCTTTCTTT. Its protein is CSASQGAGNTEAFF.

This clonotype came up a few times. The CDR3 bases are TGTGCCAGCAGTGAAACCGGTTTTACTGGAAACACCATATATTTT. Translation: CASSETGFTGNTIYF. This sequence joins TRBV6-1 and TRBJ1-3, with D hard to call. V was pared by 2 bases and J by 2 bases, with 10 bases between. The CDR3 length is 15 residues. CDR1 MNHNS and CDR2 SASEGT come from the germline V gene.

The rearrangement joins TRBV4-1 to TRBJ2-3; tentatively, D is TRBD2 (5 bases). The ends were cut back, 0 bases at V and 0 bases at J, with 19 bases in the middle. The CDR3 is made up of 19 amino acids. CDR1 is MGHRA, CDR2 YSYEKL, per germline. The CDR3 sequence is CASSQDQALWRTSTDTQYF. The CDR3 nucleotides are TGCGCCAGCAGCCAAGATCAGGCCCTTTGGCGGACTAGCACAGATACGCAGTATTTT.

V usage is TRBV10-3 and J usage is TRBJ1-4; 7 positions agree with TRBD1. The CDR3 length is 13 residues. J lost 3 bases, V lost 10 bases, and 5 bases had no gene match. Per the germline V gene, CDR1 is ENHRY and CDR2 is SYGVKD. The CDR3 coding sequence is TGTGCCACCCGGGACAGATCTAATGAAAAACTGTTTTTT. Protein sequence: CATRDRSNEKLFF.

The sample holds many counts of this clonotype. The chain recombines TRBV12-3 or TRBV12-4 with TRBJ2-1; D not certain. Trimming shortened V by 6 bases and J by 7 bases, and 10 bases separated the two germline ends. The CDR3 has 12 amino acids. DNA for the CDR3: TGTGCCAGCAGCCAGACCGAGAATGAGCAGTTCTTC. Its translation is CASSQTENEQFF.

This clonotype was found a few times. J is TRBJ2-2 and V is TRBV7-9; 8 bases are a match to TRBD1. Per the germline V gene, CDR1 is SEHNR and CDR2 is FQNEAQ (reference sequence). Trimming cost V 5 bases and J 2 bases; bases outside gene matches: 7. CDR3 size: 16 residues. CDR3 nucleotide sequence: TGTGCCAGCAGCCCCCGACAGGGGTATAACACCGGGGAGCTGTTTTTT. Protein product: CASSPRQGYNTGELFF.

The chain recombines TRBV6-1 with TRBJ1-1; D gene unclear. Trimming removed 8 bases at V and 7 bases at J, with 14 bases between. The length of the CDR3 is 12 residues. The germline V gene encodes CDR1 MNHNS and CDR2 SASEGT. DNA for the CDR3: TGTGCCAGCTTCCGACACCCCTTTGAAGCTTTCTTT. Translated: CASFRHPFEAFF.

This clonotype was observed at least ten times. The J gene is TRBJ1-6, the V gene TRBV3-1; no reliable D call. Per germline, CDR1 LGHDT and CDR2 YNNKEL (reference sequence). The CDR3 has 13 amino acids. V was clipped by 4 bases and J by 3 bases, with 4 bases between them. In DNA form, the CDR3 reads TGTGCCAGCAGCCGCGGCTATAATTCACCCCTCCACTTT. This translates into CASSRGYNSPLHF.

This clonotype has ten or more counts. The CDR3 nucleotides are TGTGCCAGCTCACCCCGGGACTCACATAATGAGCAGTTCTTC. Translation: CASSPRDSHNEQFF. The J gene is TRBJ2-1, the V gene TRBV18; TRBD2 is a possible D gene (6 bases). V lost 3 bases and J lost 7, with 13 bases in between. Germline CDR1 KGHSH, CDR2 LQKENI. The CDR3 is 14 amino acids.

This clonotype was seen a handful of times. The chain uses TRBV7-2 and TRBJ2-1, with 12 bases that match TRBD2. The CDR3 runs to 19 residues. Losses at the gene ends were 4 bases for V and 0 bases for J; bases not matched to a gene: 10. CDR1 is SGHTA, CDR2 FQGNSA, per germline. The CDR3 DNA follows: TGTGCCAGCAGCTCCATAGCCGGGACTAGCGGGCGCTCCTACAATGAGCAGTTCTTC. This translates into CASSSIAGTSGRSYNEQFF.

This clonotype was observed many times. The genes are TRBV11-2 and TRBJ1-1; D is unclear. The germline gives CDR1 SGHAT, CDR2 FQNNGV. Trimming cost V 3 bases and J 0 bases, with 11 bases left between them. This CDR3 is 15 amino acids long. The CDR3 here is CASSLSGGVNTEAFF. Here the CDR3 DNA reads TGTGCCAGCAGCTTGTCAGGCGGAGTGAACACTGAAGCTTTCTTT.

At least ten counts were recorded for this clonotype. The chain's CDR3 is CASSQDPGGTYEQYF. The DNA of the CDR3 is TGTGCCAGCAGCCAAGATCCAGGGGGCACGTACGAGCAGTACTTC. The rearrangement links TRBV3-1 to TRBJ2-7; TRBD1 agrees at 8 bases. The CDR3 length is 15 residues. After removal of 0 bases from V and 4 bases from J, the junction contained 5 bases not matched to a gene. Germline V gene sequence: CDR1 LGHDT, CDR2 YNNKEL (reference sequence).

This clonotype was seen a handful of times. The V and J genes are TRBV20-1 and TRBJ2-3; 10 bases map to TRBD2. V trimming: 0 bases; J trimming: 4 bases; junction bases outside the gene matches: 16. The CDR3 is 19 residues long. Germline V gene lookup returns CDR1 DFQATT and CDR2 SNEGSKA (reference sequence). For the CDR3, the DNA is TGCAGTGCTAGAGATGAGGCAGGGGAGAAGCGGGAGGGAGCAGATACGCAGTATTTT. The encoded protein is CSARDEAGEKREGADTQYF.